The next 2 T cell receptor beta chains were all read from a single sample in a study of blood T cell repertoires in COVID-19 (dated by TCRdb to about 2020). Library creation used the immunoSEQ multiplex PCR assay. TCRdb mirrors the immuneACCESS table, restricted to in-frame sequences. Some clones are absent from its copies; in checked studies, under half trace to an unresolved V gene, and the reason for the others is unknown. This sample holds about 210,000 clones; approximately 90% were observed only once. Over 2% of the sample belongs to the ten largest clones. Sequenced: PBMCs or T cells enriched from blood (not recorded which). All receptors derive from a woman between 35 and 50 years old with acute COVID-19.

The chain links TRBV2 to TRBJ1-2; a weak D match, TRBD1 (6 bases). This CDR3 region has 14 residues. CDR1 and CDR2 (germline): SNHLY, FYNNEI. V was trimmed by 11 bases and J by 5 bases, leaving 21 bases between them. CDR3 protein: CAGMKSDSIYGYTF. The CDR3, as DNA: TGTGCCGGCATGAAGTCGGACAGCATTTATGGCTACACCTTC.

V and J are TRBV5-1 and TRBJ2-5; D unclear. Germline V gives CDR1 SGHRS, CDR2 YFSETQ. CDR3 length equals 15 residues. The V end lost 1 base, the J end lost 1 base, and 11 bases lay between the germline ends. CDR3 amino acids: CASSLNTAIQETQYF. CDR3 sequence (DNA): TGCGCCAGCAGCTTGAACACAGCTATCCAAGAGACCCAGTACTTC.